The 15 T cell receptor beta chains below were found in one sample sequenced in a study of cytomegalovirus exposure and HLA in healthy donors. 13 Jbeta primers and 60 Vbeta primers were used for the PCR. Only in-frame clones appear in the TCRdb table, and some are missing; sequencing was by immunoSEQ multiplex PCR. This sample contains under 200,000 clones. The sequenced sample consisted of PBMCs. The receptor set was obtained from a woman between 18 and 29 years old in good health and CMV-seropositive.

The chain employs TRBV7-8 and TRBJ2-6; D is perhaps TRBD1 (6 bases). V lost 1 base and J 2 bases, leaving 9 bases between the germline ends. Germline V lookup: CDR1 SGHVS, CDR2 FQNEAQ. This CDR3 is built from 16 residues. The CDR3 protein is CASSLVQGAGANVLTF. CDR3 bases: TGTGCCAGCAGCTTAGTACAGGGTGCTGGGGCCAACGTCCTGACTTTC. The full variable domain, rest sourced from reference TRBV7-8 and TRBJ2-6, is GAGVSQSPRYKVAKRGQDVALRCDPISGHVSLFWYQQALGQGPEFLTYFQNEAQLDKSGLPSDRFFAERPEGSVSTLKIQRTQQEDSAVYLCASSLVQGAGANVLTFGAGSRLTVL.

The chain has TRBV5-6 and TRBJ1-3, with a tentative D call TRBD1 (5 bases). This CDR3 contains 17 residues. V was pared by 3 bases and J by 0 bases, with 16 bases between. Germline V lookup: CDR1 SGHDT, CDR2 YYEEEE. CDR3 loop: CASSSRPRDLSGNTIYF. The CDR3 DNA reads TGTGCCAGCAGCTCCCGCCCCAGGGATCTCTCTGGAAACACCATATATTTT. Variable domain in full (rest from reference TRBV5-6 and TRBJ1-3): DAGVTQSPTHLIKTRGQQVTLRCSPKSGHDTVSWYQQALGQGPQFIFQYYEEEERQRGNFPDRFSGHQFPNYSSELNVNALLLGDSALYLCASSSRPRDLSGNTIYFGEGSWLTVV.

For the CDR3, the DNA is TGTGCCAGCAGCTTGGGCAGGGATACTGAAGCTTTCTTT. Translation: CASSLGRDTEAFF. This rearrangement joins TRBV5-6 to TRBJ1-1, with D perhaps TRBD1 (5 bases). The CDR3 length is 13 residues. Trimming shortened V by 0 bases and J by 5 bases, and 8 bases separated the two germline ends. CDR1 is SGHDT and CDR2 is YYEEEE in the germline V gene.

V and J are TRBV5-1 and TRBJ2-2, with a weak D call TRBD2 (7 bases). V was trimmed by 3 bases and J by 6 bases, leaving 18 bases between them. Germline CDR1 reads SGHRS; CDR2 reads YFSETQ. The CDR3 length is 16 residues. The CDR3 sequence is CASSSSGGSLAGELFF. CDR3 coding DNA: TGCGCCAGCAGCTCCTCGGGGGGCAGTTTAGCCGGGGAGCTGTTTTTT.

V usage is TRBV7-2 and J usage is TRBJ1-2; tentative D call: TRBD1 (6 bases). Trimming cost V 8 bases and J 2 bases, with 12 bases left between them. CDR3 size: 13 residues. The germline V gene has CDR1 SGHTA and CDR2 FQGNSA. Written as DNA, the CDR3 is TGTGCCAGCTCCGGGACACCGAACTATGGCTACACCTTC. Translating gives CASSGTPNYGYTF.

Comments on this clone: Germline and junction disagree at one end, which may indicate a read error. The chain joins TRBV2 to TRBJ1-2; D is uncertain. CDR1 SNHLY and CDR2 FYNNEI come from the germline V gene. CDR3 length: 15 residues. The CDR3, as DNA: TGTGCCAGCAGGGAAGATGTCCTAGAGAACTATGGCTACACCTTC. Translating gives CASREDVLENYGYTF.

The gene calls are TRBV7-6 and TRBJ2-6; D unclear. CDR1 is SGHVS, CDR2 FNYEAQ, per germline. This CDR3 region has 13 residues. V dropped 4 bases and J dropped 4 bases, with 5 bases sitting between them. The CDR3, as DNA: TGTGCCAGCAGCTCCGCGGGGGCCAACGTCCTGACTTTC. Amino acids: CASSSAGANVLTF. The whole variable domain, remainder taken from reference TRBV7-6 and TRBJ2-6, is GAGVSQSPRYKVTKRGQDVALRCDPISGHVSLYWYRQALGQGPEFLTYFNYEAQQDKSGLPNDRFSAERPEGSISTLTIQRTEQRDSAMYRCASSSAGANVLTFGAGSRLTVL.

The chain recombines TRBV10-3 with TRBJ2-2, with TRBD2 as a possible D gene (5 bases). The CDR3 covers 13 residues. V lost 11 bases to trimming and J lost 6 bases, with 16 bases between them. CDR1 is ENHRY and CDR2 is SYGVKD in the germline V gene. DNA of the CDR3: TGTGCCTCCGGACTGTATGACGCCGGGGAGCTGTTTTTT. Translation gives CASGLYDAGELFF.

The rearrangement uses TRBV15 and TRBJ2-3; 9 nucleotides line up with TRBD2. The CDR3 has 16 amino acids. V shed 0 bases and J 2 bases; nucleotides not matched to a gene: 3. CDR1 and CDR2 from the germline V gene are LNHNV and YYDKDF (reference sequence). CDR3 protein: CATSRDPSGVTDTQYF. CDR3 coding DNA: TGTGCCACCAGCAGAGATCCTAGCGGGGTCACAGATACGCAGTATTTT. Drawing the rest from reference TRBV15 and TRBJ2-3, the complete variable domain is DAMVIQNPRYQVTQFGKPVTLSCSQTLNHNVMYWYQQKSSQAPKLLFHYYDKDFNNEADTPDNFQSRRPNTSFCFLDIRSPGLGDTAMYLCATSRDPSGVTDTQYFGPGTRLTVL.

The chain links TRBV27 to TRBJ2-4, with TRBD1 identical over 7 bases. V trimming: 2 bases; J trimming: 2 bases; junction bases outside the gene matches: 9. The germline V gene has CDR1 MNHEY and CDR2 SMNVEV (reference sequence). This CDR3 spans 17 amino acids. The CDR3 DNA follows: TGTGCCAGCAGTTTAGTCGGGACAGCAATTACCAAAAACATTCAGTACTTC. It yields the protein CASSLVGTAITKNIQYF.

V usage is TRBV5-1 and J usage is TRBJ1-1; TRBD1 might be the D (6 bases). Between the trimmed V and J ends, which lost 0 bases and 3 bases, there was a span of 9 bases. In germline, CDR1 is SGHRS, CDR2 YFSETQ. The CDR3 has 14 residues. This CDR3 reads CASSLEGGDTEAFF. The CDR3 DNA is TGCGCCAGCAGCTTGGAGGGGGGGGACACTGAAGCTTTCTTT.

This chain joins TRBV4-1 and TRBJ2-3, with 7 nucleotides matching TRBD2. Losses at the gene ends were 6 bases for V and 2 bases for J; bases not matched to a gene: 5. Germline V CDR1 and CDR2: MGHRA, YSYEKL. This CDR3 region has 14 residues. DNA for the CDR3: TGCGCCAGCAGAAGGACTAGTCTCACAGATACGCAGTATTTT. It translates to CASRRTSLTDTQYF.

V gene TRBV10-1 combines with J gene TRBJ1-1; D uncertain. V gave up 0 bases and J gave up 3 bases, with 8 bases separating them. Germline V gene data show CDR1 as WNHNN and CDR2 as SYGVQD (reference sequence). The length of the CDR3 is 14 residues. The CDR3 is CASSESRRDTEAFF. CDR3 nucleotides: TGCGCCAGCAGTGAGTCTAGGCGGGACACTGAAGCTTTCTTT.

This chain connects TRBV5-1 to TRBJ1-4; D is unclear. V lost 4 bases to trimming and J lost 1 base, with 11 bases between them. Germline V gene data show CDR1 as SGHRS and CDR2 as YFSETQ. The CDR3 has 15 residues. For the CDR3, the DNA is TGCGCCAGCAGCCCCGAGGGTAAAACTAATGAAAAACTGTTTTTT. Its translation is CASSPEGKTNEKLFF.

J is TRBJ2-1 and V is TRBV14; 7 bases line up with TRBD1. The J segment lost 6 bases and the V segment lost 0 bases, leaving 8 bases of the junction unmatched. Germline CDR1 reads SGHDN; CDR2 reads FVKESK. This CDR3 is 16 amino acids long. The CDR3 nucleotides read TGTGCCAGCAGCCAAGATATGGGGACAGCTTTCAATGAGCAGTTCTTC. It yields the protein CASSQDMGTAFNEQFF.